Listed below are T cell receptor beta chains from one sample, sequenced in a study of blood T cell repertoires in COVID-19. Clones were read by immunoSEQ multiplex PCR, and TCRdb kept only the in-frame ones, dropping some. The repertoire holds under 300,000 clones, with more than 75% as singletons. What was sequenced was PBMCs or T cells enriched from blood (not recorded which). These receptors all stem from a woman aged 55 to 70 in a cohort exposed to, infected with or recovered from COVID-19 (not recorded which). CDR3s include the opening cysteine and the closing phenylalanine or tryptophan. The D gene is left open where the match is weak. Only some rows state a clone size, as once, few, many or a class for expanded clones.

CDR3nt: TGTGCCAGCAGTGTTGACAGGGGGCGAGATGAAAAACTGTTTTTT
CDR3aa: CASSVDRGRDEKLFF
d_gene: TRBD1
abundance: .
v_gene: TRBV2
j_gene: TRBJ1-4

CDR3nt: TGCGCCAGCAGTGAGCGTCGCACAGATACGCAGTATTTT
CDR3aa: CASSERRTDTQYF
d_gene: .
abundance: .
v_gene: TRBV10-2
j_gene: TRBJ2-3

CDR3nt: TGTGCCAGCAGCGTACAGGGTCCCAACGAGCAGTACTTC
CDR3aa: CASSVQGPNEQYF
d_gene: .
abundance: .
v_gene: TRBV7-9
j_gene: TRBJ2-7

CDR3nt: TGCGCCAGCAGCCAAGGTCGTCTAGCGGGAGTCGGGTCCTACAATGAGCAGTTCTTC
CDR3aa: CASSQGRLAGVGSYNEQFF
d_gene: TRBD2
abundance: .
v_gene: TRBV4-1
j_gene: TRBJ2-1

CDR3nt: TGTGCCGGAGGGCAAACCGCCCGGGAGAAACTGTTTTTT
CDR3aa: CAGGQTAREKLFF
d_gene: .
abundance: .
v_gene: TRBV30
j_gene: TRBJ1-4

CDR3nt: TGTGCCAGCAGTGCGGTAGCGGAGGGCACAGATACGCAGTATTTT
CDR3aa: CASSAVAEGTDTQYF
d_gene: .
abundance: .
v_gene: TRBV6-6
j_gene: TRBJ2-3

CDR3nt: TGCAGCGTTGCACTAGAACACGAGACCCAGTACTTC
CDR3aa: CSVALEHETQYF
d_gene: .
abundance: .
v_gene: TRBV29-1
j_gene: TRBJ2-5

CDR3nt: TGTGCCAGCAGCTTGGCCGGCGGGAGGGGCGTCCATGAGCAGTTCTTC
CDR3aa: CASSLAGGRGVHEQFF
d_gene: TRBD2
abundance: .
v_gene: TRBV5-4
j_gene: TRBJ2-1

CDR3nt: TGTGCCAGCATGGCGACTAGCGGTCACAATGAGCAGTTCTTC
CDR3aa: CASMATSGHNEQFF
d_gene: TRBD2
abundance: .
v_gene: TRBV6-5
j_gene: TRBJ2-1

CDR3nt: TGCGCCAGCAGCTCAGGCAGGGACTCCTACAATGAGCAGTTCTTC
CDR3aa: CASSSGRDSYNEQFF
d_gene: .
abundance: .
v_gene: TRBV5-1
j_gene: TRBJ2-1

CDR3nt: TGTGCCAACTCCATGGGGGGGGACAGGGGCTACGAGCAGTACTTC
CDR3aa: CANSMGGDRGYEQYF
d_gene: TRBD1
abundance: .
v_gene: TRBV10-3
j_gene: TRBJ2-7

CDR3nt: TGTGCCTGGAGTCGGAGTGCCGGGGGCTATGGCTACACCTTC
CDR3aa: CAWSRSAGGYGYTF
d_gene: .
abundance: .
v_gene: TRBV30
j_gene: TRBJ1-2

CDR3nt: TGTGCCACCAGTGGGGCGGGAATCTACAATGAGCAGTTCTTC
CDR3aa: CATSGAGIYNEQFF
d_gene: .
abundance: .
v_gene: TRBV24-1
j_gene: TRBJ2-1

CDR3nt: TGCAGCTCACTATTTGGTAACTCTGAAGCTTTCTTT
CDR3aa: CSSLFGNSEAFF
d_gene: .
abundance: few
v_gene: TRBV29-1
j_gene: TRBJ1-1

CDR3nt: TGTGCCAGCAGTTTTGGGACGTTGCCCCTTGGACTAGCGGGAGGTATGCGGACCTACGAGCAGTACTTC
CDR3aa: CASSFGTLPLGLAGGMRTYEQYF
d_gene: TRBD2
abundance: once
v_gene: TRBV28
j_gene: TRBJ2-7

CDR3nt: TGTGCCAGCAGTCCCACCCCCCAGCGGGGTCTCTATGGCTACACCTTC
CDR3aa: CASSPTPQRGLYGYTF
d_gene: .
abundance: once
v_gene: TRBV28
j_gene: TRBJ1-2

CDR3nt: TGTGCCAGCAGTGTGAGGAATAGCAATCAGCCCCAGCATTTT
CDR3aa: CASSVRNSNQPQHF
d_gene: .
abundance: .
v_gene: TRBV2
j_gene: TRBJ1-5

CDR3nt: TGCGCCAGCAGCGAAATGCCGGGACAGGGTAATGAGCAGTACTTC
CDR3aa: CASSEMPGQGNEQYF
d_gene: TRBD1
abundance: .
v_gene: TRBV5-1
j_gene: TRBJ2-7

CDR3nt: TGTGCCAGCAGTTACCTAGGGACTAGCGGGAGTTACGAGCAGTACTTC
CDR3aa: CASSYLGTSGSYEQYF
d_gene: TRBD2
abundance: .
v_gene: TRBV6-2/TRBV6-3
j_gene: TRBJ2-7

CDR3nt: TGCAGTGCTAGTATAGCGGGAAACCACAATGAGCAGTTCTTC
CDR3aa: CSASIAGNHNEQFF
d_gene: TRBD2
abundance: .
v_gene: TRBV20-1
j_gene: TRBJ2-1

CDR3nt: TGTGCCAGCAGCGAAGAGGGGGCGGGCGGGGCCAACGTCCTGACTTTC
CDR3aa: CASSEEGAGGANVLTF
d_gene: TRBD1
abundance: many
v_gene: TRBV13
j_gene: TRBJ2-6

CDR3nt: TGTGCCAGCAGTTTACCACAGGGGATGGGGAACACTGAAGCTTTCTTT
CDR3aa: CASSLPQGMGNTEAFF
d_gene: TRBD1
abundance: once
v_gene: TRBV28
j_gene: TRBJ1-1

CDR3nt: TGTGCCAGCAGCTTAGTGGGAGAGGTGCTAGATACGCAGTATTTT
CDR3aa: CASSLVGEVLDTQYF
d_gene: .
abundance: .
v_gene: TRBV11-2
j_gene: TRBJ2-3

CDR3nt: TGTGCCACCAGCCTAGCGGGAGACCGCACAGATACGCAGTATTTT
CDR3aa: CATSLAGDRTDTQYF
d_gene: TRBD2
abundance: .
v_gene: TRBV15
j_gene: TRBJ2-3

CDR3nt: TGTGCCAGCAGCTCTCCGGGACAGGGCTATGGCTACACCTTC
CDR3aa: CASSSPGQGYGYTF
d_gene: TRBD1
abundance: .
v_gene: TRBV5-4
j_gene: TRBJ1-2

CDR3nt: TGTGCCAGCATATCCCGGGACAGATTTTACAATGAGCAGTTCTTC
CDR3aa: CASISRDRFYNEQFF
d_gene: TRBD1
abundance: .
v_gene: TRBV2
j_gene: TRBJ2-1

CDR3nt: TGCAGCGCCGGACAGGGGACAGCTTTCTTT
CDR3aa: CSAGQGTAFF
d_gene: TRBD1
abundance: .
v_gene: TRBV29-1
j_gene: TRBJ1-1

CDR3nt: TGTGCCAGCAGTTCCACAGGGTTGAACACTGAAGCTTTCTTT
CDR3aa: CASSSTGLNTEAFF
d_gene: .
abundance: .
v_gene: TRBV28
j_gene: TRBJ1-1

CDR3nt: TGTGCCAGCGGGACAGGGGGCACAGATACGCAGTATTTT
CDR3aa: CASGTGGTDTQYF
d_gene: TRBD1
abundance: .
v_gene: TRBV28
j_gene: TRBJ2-3

CDR3nt: TGTGCCAGCTCACCAGGTAGGGGCTCCTACAATGAGCAGTTCTTC
CDR3aa: CASSPGRGSYNEQFF
d_gene: .
abundance: .
v_gene: TRBV18
j_gene: TRBJ2-1

CDR3nt: TGTGCCAGCAGCCATGCGGGACAGGTGTTGGCTTTCTTT
CDR3aa: CASSHAGQVLAFF
d_gene: TRBD1
abundance: once
v_gene: TRBV3-1/TRBV3-2
j_gene: TRBJ1-1

CDR3nt: TGTGCCAGCAGCTTAGGGGGGACTAGCGGGATAAGTAATGAGCAGTTCTTC
CDR3aa: CASSLGGTSGISNEQFF
d_gene: TRBD2
abundance: .
v_gene: TRBV7-2
j_gene: TRBJ2-1

CDR3nt: TGTGCCAGCAGCGACCGGACTAGCGGCACGGAGACCCAGTACTTC
CDR3aa: CASSDRTSGTETQYF
d_gene: TRBD2
abundance: .
v_gene: TRBV11-2
j_gene: TRBJ2-5

CDR3nt: TGTGCCAGCAGCTTAGGGCTTGGAAACACCATATATTTT
CDR3aa: CASSLGLGNTIYF
d_gene: .
abundance: .
v_gene: TRBV7-3
j_gene: TRBJ1-3

CDR3nt: TGCAGTGCTAGTGGACAGGGGGCGCAATACAATGAGCAGTTCTTC
CDR3aa: CSASGQGAQYNEQFF
d_gene: TRBD1
abundance: .
v_gene: TRBV20-1
j_gene: TRBJ2-1

CDR3nt: TGTGCCAGCAGTTTCGTGGACAGACTCAATCAGCCCCAGCATTTT
CDR3aa: CASSFVDRLNQPQHF
d_gene: .
abundance: .
v_gene: TRBV28
j_gene: TRBJ1-5

CDR3nt: TGTGCCAGCAGGCCCGGGGGAAGCTCCTACAATGAGCAGTTCTTC
CDR3aa: CASRPGGSSYNEQFF
d_gene: .
abundance: .
v_gene: TRBV28
j_gene: TRBJ2-1